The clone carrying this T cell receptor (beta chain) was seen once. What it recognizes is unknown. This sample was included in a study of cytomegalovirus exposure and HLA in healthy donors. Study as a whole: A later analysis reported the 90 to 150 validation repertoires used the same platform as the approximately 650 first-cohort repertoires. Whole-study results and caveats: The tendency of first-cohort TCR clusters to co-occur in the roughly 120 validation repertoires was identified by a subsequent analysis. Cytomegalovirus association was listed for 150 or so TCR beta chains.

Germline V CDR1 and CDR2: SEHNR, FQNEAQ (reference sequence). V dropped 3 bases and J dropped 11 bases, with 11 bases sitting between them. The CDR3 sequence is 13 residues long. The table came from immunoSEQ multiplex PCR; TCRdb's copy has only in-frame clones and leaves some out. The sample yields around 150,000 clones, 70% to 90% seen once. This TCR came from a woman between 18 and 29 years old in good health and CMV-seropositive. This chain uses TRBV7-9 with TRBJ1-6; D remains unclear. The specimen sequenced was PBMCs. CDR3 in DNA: TGTGCCAGCAGCTTTATCAGTGAGGCACCCCTCCACTTT. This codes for CASSFISEAPLHF. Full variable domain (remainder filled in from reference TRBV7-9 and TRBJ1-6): DTGVSQNPRHKITKRGQNVTFRCDPISEHNRLYWYRQTLGQGPEFLTYFQNEAQLEKSRLLSDRFSAERPKGSFSTLEIQRTEQGDSAMYLCASSFISEAPLHFGNGTRLTVT.